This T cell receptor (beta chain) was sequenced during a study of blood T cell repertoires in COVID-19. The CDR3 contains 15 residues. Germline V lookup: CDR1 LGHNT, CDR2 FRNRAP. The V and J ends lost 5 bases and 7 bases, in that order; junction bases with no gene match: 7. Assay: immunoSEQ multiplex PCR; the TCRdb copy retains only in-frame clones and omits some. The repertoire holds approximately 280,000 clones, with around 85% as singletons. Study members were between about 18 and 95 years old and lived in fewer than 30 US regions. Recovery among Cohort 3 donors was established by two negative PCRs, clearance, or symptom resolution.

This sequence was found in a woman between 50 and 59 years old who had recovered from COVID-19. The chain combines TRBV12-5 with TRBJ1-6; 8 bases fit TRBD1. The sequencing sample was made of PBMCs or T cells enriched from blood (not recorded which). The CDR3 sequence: CASGPGQGGNSPLHF. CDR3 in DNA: TGTGCTAGTGGTCCCGGACAGGGTGGAAATTCACCCCTCCACTTT.